The entry below describes one T cell receptor (beta chain). Libraries were prepared by immunoSEQ multiplex PCR; TCRdb keeps only in-frame clonotypes and omits some of them. The sample yields fewer than 200,000 clones, approximately 87% seen once. This entry belongs to a study of cytomegalovirus exposure and HLA in healthy donors. Losses at the gene ends were 2 bases for V and 5 bases for J; bases not matched to a gene: 3. Germline V gene lookup returns CDR1 SNHLY and CDR2 FYNNEI. The CDR3 length is 15 residues. The receptor's source is a woman between 25 and 40 years old in good health and CMV-seronegative. This chain connects TRBV2 to TRBJ1-1; 12 bases are a match to TRBD1. The sample was PBMCs. CDR3: CASSERDRGRTEAFF. As DNA, the CDR3 is TGTGCCAGCAGTGAACGGGACAGGGGGCGGACTGAAGCTTTCTTT. Together with reference TRBV2 and TRBJ1-1, the CDR3 gives the full variable domain: EPEVTQTPSHQVTQMGQEVILRCVPISNHLYFYWYRQILGQKVEFLVSFYNNEISEKSEIFDDQFSVERPDGSNFTLKIRSTKLEDSAMYFCASSERDRGRTEAFFGQGTRLTVV.